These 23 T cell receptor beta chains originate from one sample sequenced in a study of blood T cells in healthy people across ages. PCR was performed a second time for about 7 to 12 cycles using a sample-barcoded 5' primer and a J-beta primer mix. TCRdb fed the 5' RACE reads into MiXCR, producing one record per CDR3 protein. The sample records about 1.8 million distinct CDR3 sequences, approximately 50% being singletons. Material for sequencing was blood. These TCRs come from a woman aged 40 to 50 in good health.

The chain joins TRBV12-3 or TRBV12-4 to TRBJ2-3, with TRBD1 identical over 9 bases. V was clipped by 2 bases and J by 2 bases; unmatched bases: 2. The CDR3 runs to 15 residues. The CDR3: CASSLRDRATDTQYF. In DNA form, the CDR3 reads TGTGCCAGCAGTTTAAGGGACAGGGCCACAGATACGCAGTATTTT.

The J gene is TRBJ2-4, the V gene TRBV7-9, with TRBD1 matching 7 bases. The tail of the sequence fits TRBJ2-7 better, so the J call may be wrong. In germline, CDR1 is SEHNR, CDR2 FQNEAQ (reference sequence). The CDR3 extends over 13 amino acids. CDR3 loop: CASSAYRGHEQYF. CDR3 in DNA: TGTGCCAGCAGCGCCTACAGGGGCCACGAGCAGTACTTC.

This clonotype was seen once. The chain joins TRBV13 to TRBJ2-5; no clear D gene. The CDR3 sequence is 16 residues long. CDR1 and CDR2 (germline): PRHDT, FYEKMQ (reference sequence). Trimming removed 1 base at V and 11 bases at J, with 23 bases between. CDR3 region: CASSLDPGSFINEQYF. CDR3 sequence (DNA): TGTGCCAGCAGCTTAGATCCAGGCTCTTTTATCAATGAGCAGTACTTC.

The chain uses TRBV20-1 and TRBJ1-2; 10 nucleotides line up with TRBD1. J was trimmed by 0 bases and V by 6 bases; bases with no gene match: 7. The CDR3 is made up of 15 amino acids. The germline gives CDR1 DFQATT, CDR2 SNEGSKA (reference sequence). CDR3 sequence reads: CSASPGQGTNYGYTF. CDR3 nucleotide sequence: TGCAGTGCGAGTCCGGGACAGGGGACTAACTATGGCTACACCTTC.

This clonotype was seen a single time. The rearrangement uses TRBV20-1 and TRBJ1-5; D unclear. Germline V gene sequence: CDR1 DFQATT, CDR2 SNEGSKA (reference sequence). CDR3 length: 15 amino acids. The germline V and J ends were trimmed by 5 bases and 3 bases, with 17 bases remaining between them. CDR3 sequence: CSAEHQTGANQPQHF. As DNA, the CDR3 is TGCAGTGCTGAACACCAAACGGGTGCCAATCAGCCCCAGCATTTT.

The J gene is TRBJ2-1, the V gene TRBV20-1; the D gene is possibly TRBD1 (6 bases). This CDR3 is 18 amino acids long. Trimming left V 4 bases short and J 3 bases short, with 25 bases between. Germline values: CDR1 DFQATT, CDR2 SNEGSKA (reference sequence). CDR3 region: CSAKLRQGGQGFYNEQFF. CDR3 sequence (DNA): TGCAGTGCTAAACTACGACAAGGGGGTCAGGGATTCTACAATGAGCAGTTCTTC.

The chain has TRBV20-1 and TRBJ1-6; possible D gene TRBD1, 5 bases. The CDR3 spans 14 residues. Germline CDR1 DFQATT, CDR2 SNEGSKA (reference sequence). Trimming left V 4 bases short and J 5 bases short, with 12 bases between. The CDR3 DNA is TGCAGTGCTACGGCGAAGGACAATAATTCACCCCTCCACTTT. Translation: CSATAKDNNSPLHF.

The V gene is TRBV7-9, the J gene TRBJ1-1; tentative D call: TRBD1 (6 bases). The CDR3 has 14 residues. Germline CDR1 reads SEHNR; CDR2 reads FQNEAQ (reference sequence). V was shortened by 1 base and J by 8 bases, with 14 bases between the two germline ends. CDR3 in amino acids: CASSLGGQVVEAFF. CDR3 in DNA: TGTGCCAGCAGCTTAGGGGGGCAGGTTGTGGAAGCTTTCTTT.

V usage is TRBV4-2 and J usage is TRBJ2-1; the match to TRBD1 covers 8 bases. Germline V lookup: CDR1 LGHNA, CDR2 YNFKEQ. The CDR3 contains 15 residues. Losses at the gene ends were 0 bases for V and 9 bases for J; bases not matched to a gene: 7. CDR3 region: CASSQEKDRVGEQFF. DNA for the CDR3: TGTGCCAGCAGCCAAGAGAAGGACAGGGTGGGTGAGCAGTTCTTC.

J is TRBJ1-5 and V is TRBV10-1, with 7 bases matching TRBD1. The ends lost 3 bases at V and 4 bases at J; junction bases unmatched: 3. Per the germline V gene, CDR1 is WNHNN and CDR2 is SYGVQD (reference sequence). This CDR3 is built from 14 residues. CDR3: CASSDAGQNQPQHF. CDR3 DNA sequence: TGCGCCAGCAGTGATGCGGGACAGAATCAGCCCCAGCATTTT.

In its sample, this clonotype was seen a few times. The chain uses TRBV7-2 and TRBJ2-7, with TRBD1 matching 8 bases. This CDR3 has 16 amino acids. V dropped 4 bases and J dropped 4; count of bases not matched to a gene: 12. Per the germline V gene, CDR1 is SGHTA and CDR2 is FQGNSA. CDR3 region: CASSYRAGDRFYEQYF. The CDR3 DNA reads TGTGCCAGCAGCTATCGGGCCGGGGACAGGTTTTACGAGCAGTACTTC.

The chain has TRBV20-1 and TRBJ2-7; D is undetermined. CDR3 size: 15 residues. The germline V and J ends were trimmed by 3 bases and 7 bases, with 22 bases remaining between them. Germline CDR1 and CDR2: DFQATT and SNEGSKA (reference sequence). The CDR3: CSARSRVGSYNEQYF. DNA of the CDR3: TGCAGTGCTAGGTCCCGAGTGGGGTCCTACAATGAGCAGTACTTC.

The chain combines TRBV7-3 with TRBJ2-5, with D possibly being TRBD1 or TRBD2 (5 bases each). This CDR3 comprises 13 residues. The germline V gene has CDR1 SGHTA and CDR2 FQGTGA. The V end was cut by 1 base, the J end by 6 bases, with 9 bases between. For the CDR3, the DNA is TGTGCCAGCAGCTTAATTGGGGGTCAGACCCAGTACTTC. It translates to CASSLIGGQTQYF.

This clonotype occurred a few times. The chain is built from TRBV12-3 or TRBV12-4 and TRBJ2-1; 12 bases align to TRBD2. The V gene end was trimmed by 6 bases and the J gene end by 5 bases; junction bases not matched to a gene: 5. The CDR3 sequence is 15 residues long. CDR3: CASRRGLAGNNEQFF. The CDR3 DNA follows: TGTGCCAGCAGAAGAGGACTAGCGGGGAACAATGAGCAGTTCTTC.

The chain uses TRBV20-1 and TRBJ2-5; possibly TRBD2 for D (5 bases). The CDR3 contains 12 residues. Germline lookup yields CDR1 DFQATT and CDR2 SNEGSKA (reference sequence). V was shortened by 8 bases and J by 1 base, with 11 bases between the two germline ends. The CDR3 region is CSSSDFQETQYF. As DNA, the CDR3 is TGCAGTTCCTCGGACTTCCAAGAGACCCAGTACTTC.

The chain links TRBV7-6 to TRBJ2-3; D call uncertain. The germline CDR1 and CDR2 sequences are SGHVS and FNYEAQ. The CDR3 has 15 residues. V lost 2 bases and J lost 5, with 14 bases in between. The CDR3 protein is CASSLSTGGRDTQYF. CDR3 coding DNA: TGTGCCAGCAGCTTATCAACGGGCGGCAGAGATACGCAGTATTTT.

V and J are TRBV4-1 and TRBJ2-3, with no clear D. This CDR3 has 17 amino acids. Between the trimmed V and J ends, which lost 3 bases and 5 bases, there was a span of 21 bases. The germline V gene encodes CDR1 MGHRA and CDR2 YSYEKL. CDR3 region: CASSHPTNGSALDTQYF. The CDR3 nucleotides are TGCGCCAGCAGCCATCCCACTAACGGGTCGGCCTTAGATACGCAGTATTTT.

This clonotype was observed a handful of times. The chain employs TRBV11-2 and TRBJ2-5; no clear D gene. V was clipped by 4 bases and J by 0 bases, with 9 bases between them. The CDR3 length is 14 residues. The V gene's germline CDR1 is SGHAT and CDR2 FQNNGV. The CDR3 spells CASSSFLDQETQYF. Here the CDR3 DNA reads TGTGCCAGCAGCTCCTTTCTTGACCAAGAGACCCAGTACTTC. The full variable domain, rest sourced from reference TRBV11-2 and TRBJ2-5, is EAGVAQSPRYKIIEKRQSVAFWCNPISGHATLYWYQQILGQGPKLLIQFQNNGVVDDSQLPKDRFSAERLKGVDSTLKIQPAKLEDSAVYLCASSSFLDQETQYFGPGTRLLVL.

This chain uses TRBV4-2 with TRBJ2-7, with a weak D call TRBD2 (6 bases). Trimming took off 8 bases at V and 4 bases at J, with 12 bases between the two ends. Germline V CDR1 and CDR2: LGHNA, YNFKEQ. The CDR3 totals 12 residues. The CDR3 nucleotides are TGTGCCAGCGCCGGGACTGAATACGAGCAGTACTTC. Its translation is CASAGTEYEQYF.

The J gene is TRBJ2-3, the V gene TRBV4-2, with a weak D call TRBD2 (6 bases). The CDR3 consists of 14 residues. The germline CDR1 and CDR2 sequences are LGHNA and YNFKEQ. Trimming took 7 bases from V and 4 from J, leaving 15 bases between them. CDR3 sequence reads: CASKIPGRPDTQYF. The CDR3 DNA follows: TGTGCCAGCAAAATCCCTGGGAGGCCAGATACGCAGTATTTT.

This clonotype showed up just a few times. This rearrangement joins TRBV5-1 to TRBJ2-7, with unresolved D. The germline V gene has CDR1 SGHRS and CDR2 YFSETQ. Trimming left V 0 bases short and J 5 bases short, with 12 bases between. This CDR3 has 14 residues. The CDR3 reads CASSLDGLIDEQYF. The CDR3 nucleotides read TGCGCCAGCAGCTTGGATGGCCTCATCGACGAGCAGTACTTC.

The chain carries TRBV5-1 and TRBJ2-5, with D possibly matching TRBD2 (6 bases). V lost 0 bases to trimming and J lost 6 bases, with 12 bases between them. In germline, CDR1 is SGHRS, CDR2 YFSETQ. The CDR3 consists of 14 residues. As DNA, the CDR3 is TGCGCCAGCAGCTTGGCCGGGGACTCGCAGACCCAGTACTTC. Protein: CASSLAGDSQTQYF.

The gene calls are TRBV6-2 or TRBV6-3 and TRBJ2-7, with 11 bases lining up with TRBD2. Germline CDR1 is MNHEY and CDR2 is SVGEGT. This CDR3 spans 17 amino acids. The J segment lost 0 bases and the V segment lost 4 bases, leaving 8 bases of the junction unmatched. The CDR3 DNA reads TGTGCCAGCAGTTCGACTAGCGGGGTCAGGAGCTCCTACGAGCAGTACTTC. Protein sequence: CASSSTSGVRSSYEQYF.